The sequence of this TCR beta chain was determined in a study of cytomegalovirus exposure and HLA in healthy donors. Findings of the study overall: The authors later linked a missense DCLRE1C variant to TCR beta V- and J-gene trimming. According to a later analysis, donors in an Asian-associated ancestry cluster reportedly had fewer N-insertions than the roughly 670-donor mean.

The V and J ends lost 2 bases and 5 bases respectively, with 9 bases between them. The CDR3 loop spans 12 amino acids. Germline V gene sequence: CDR1 GTSNPN, CDR2 SVGIG (reference sequence). As regards this clone: Its antigen is unidentified.

The PCR was carried out with 60 Vbeta primers and 13 Jbeta primers. Methods used by the authors: Counted up in a later analysis, unique TCR beta chains came to some 80 million, with about 9.9 million shared. The table came from immunoSEQ multiplex PCR; TCRdb's copy has only in-frame clones and leaves some out. That table gives V, J and clone size, and the DNA gave D and trimming. This sample has fewer than 95,000 clones; about two thirds occur once, and the top ten carry around a fifth. The TCR comes from a woman aged 50 to 60 in good health and CMV-seropositive. The sequencing sample was made of PBMCs. The chain employs TRBV30 and TRBJ2-5; weak D call: TRBD2 (6 bases). This chain's CDR3 is CAWSSGGETQYF. The CDR3 region has the DNA TGTGCCTGGAGTTCAGGAGGGGAGACCCAGTACTTC.